Sequencing of this TCR beta chain was carried out in a study of blood T cells in healthy people across ages. At least ten counts were recorded for this clonotype. Donors ranged from about 6 to 95 years old and were healthy Caucasians in Russia. Germline loops: CDR1 LGHDT, CDR2 YNNKEL (reference sequence). Trimming pared 1 base from V and 3 bases from J, leaving 9 bases between. There are 14 residues in the CDR3. Together with a sample-barcoded 5' primer, a J-beta primer mix was included in a second PCR lasting about 7 to 11 cycles. TCRdb reprocessed the 5' RACE reads via MiXCR and lists one record per CDR3 protein. The sample has approximately 800,000 distinct CDR3 sequences; roughly 26% are singletons. These same records also appear under a second study, on T cells of mothers and their children.

The receptor's source is a boy between 10 and 17 years old in good health. This chain links TRBV3-1 with TRBJ2-5, with a tentative D call TRBD1 (6 bases). The material sequenced was blood. The CDR3 sequence: CASSQVSGEETQYF. CDR3 DNA sequence: TGTGCCAGCAGCCAAGTCTCAGGGGAAGAGACCCAGTACTTC.